This T cell receptor (beta chain) was observed in a study of shared clonotypes between healthy human individuals. Terminally differentiated effector memory CD45RA+ cells were excluded from the naive CD8 cells, which were CD45RO-negative and positively selected for CCR7. All donors were Caucasian adults living in Nashville, Tennessee. TCRdb keeps only in-frame clones here, not all; method: immunoSEQ multiplex PCR. Of about 2.1 million clones in the sample, around 93% were seen once. The source is a man in his late teens or twenties in good health. Some clones in this sample may be carry-over from other donors' samples. The source material was naive CD8+ T cells from PBMCs.

The CDR3 sequence is CASSRQPTSTDTQYF. The CDR3 region has the DNA TGCGCCAGCAGCCGCCAGCCTACTAGCACAGATACGCAGTATTTT. J is TRBJ2-3 and V is TRBV4-1; no firm D call. CDR1 is MGHRA and CDR2 is YSYEKL in the germline V gene. The CDR3 runs 15 residues. V was pared by 4 bases and J by 0 bases, with 11 bases between.